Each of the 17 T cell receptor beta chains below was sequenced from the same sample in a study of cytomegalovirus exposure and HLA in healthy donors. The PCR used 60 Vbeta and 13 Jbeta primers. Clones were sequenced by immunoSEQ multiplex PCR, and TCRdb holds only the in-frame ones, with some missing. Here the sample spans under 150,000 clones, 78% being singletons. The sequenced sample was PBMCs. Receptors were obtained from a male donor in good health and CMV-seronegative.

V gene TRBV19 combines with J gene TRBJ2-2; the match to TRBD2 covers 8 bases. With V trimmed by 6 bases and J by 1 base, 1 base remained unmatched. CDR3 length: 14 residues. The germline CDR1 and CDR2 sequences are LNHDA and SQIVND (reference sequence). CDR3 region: CASRTSENTGELFF. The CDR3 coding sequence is TGTGCCAGTAGGACTAGCGAGAACACCGGGGAGCTGTTTTTT.

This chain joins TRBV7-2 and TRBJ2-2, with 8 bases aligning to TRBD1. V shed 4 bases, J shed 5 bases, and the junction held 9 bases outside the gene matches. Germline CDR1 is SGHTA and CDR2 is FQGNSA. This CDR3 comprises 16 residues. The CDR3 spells CASSSGQGGWTGELFF. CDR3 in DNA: TGTGCCAGCAGCTCCGGACAGGGAGGATGGACCGGGGAGCTGTTTTTT.

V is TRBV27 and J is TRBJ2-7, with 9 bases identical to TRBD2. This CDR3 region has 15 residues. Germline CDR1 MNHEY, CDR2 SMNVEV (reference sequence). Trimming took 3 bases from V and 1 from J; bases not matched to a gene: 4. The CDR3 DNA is TGTGCCAGCAGTTTTCTAGCGGGATCTTCCTACGAGCAGTACTTC. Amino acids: CASSFLAGSSYEQYF.

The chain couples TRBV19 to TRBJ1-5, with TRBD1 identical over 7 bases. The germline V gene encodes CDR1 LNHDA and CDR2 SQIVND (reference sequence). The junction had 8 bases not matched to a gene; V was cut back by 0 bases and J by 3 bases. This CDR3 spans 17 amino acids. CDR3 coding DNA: TGTGCCAGTAGTATAGATCGGGGACAGTCCCCCAATCAGCCCCAGCATTTT. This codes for CASSIDRGQSPNQPQHF.

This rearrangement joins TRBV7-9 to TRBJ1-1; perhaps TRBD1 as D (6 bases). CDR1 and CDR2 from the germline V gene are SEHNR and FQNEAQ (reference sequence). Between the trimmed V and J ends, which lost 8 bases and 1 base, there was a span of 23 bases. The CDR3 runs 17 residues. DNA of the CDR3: TGTGCCAGCTCACCGGGGGGGGCAGGCTTAAGGAACACTGAAGCTTTCTTT. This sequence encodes CASSPGGAGLRNTEAFF. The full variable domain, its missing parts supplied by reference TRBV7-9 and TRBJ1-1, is DTGVSQNPRHKITKRGQNVTFRCDPISEHNRLYWYRQTLGQGPEFLTYFQNEAQLEKSRLLSDRFSAERPKGSFSTLEIQRTEQGDSAMYLCASSPGGAGLRNTEAFFGQGTRLTVV.

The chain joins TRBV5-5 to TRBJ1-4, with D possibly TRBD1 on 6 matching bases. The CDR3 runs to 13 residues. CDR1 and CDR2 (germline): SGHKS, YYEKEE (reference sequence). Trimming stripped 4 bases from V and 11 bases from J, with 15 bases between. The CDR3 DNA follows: TGTGCCAGCAGCACGGACAGCGCAGACAAACTGTTTTTT. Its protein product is CASSTDSADKLFF.

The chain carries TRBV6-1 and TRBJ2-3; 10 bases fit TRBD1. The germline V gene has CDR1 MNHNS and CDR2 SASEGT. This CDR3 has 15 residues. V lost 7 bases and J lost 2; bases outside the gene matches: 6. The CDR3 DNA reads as TGTGCCAGCACCGGACAGGGGGGCCCCACAGATACGCAGTATTTT. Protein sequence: CASTGQGGPTDTQYF.

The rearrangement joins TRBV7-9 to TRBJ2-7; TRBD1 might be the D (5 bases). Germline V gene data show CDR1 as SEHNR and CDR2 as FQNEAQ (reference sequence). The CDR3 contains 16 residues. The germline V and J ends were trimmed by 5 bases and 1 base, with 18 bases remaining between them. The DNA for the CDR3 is TGTGCCAGCAGCCCTAGACAGCCCTCGAGGTCCTACGAGCAGTACTTC. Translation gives CASSPRQPSRSYEQYF.

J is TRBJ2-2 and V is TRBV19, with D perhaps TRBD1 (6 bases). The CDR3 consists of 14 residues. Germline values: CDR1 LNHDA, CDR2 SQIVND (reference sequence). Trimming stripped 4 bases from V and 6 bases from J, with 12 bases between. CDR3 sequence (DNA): TGTGCCAGTAGTACGGACAGAACGGCCGGGGAGCTGTTTTTT. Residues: CASSTDRTAGELFF.

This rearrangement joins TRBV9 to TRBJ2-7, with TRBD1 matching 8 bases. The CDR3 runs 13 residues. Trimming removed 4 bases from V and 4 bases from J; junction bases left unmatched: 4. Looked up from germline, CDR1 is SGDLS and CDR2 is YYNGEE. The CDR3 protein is CASSSRQGYEQYF. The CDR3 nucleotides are TGTGCCAGCAGCTCGCGACAGGGGTACGAGCAGTACTTC.

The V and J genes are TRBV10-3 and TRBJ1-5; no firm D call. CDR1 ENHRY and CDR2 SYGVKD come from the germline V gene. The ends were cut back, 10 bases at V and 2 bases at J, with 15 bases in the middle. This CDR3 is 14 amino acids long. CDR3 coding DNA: TGTGCCACGATAGCGACACCAGGCAATCAGCCCCAGCATTTT. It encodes CATIATPGNQPQHF.

CDR3 residues: CASSVGGQSTDTQYF. DNA of the CDR3: TGTGCCAGCAGCGTAGGAGGACAAAGCACAGATACGCAGTATTTT. This sequence joins TRBV9 and TRBJ2-3; D may be TRBD1 (5 bases). Germline V gene sequence: CDR1 SGDLS, CDR2 YYNGEE. Deletions cut 0 bases from V and 0 bases from J, with 8 bases between. This CDR3 has 15 amino acids.

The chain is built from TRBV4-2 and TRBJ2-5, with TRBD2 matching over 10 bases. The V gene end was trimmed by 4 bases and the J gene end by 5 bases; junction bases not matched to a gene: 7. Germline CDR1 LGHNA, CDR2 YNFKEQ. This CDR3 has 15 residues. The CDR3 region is CASSRTSGLLETQYF. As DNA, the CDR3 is TGTGCCAGCAGCCGGACTAGCGGCTTACTGGAGACCCAGTACTTC.

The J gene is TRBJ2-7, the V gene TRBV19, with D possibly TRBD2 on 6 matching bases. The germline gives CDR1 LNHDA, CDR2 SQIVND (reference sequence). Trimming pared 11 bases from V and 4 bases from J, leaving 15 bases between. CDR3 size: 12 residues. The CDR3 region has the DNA TGTGCCTCGCGGGACTCTAGGTACGAGCAGTACTTC. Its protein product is CASRDSRYEQYF.

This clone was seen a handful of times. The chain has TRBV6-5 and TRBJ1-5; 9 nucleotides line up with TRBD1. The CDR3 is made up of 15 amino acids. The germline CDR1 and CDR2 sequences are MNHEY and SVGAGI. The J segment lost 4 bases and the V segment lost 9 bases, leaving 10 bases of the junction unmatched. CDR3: CARFQDRGLNQPQHF. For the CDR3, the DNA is TGTGCCAGGTTCCAGGACAGGGGCCTTAATCAGCCCCAGCATTTT.

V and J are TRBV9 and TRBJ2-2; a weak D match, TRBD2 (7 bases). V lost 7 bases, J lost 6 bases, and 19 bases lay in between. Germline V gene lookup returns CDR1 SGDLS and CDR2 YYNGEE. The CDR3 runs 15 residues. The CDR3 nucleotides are TGTGCCAGCTCTGCGGGGGCGGAACAGTCCGGGGAGCTGTTTTTT. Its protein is CASSAGAEQSGELFF. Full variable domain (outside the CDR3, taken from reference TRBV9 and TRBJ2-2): DSGVTQTPKHLITATGQRVTLRCSPRSGDLSVYWYQQSLDQGLQFLIQYYNGEERAKGNILERFSAQQFPDLHSELNLSSLELGDSALYFCASSAGAEQSGELFFGEGSRLTVL.

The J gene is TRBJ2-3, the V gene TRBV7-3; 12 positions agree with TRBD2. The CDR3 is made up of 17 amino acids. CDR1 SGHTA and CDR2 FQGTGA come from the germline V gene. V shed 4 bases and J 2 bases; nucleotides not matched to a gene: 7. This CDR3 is CASSSRTSGTFTDTQYF. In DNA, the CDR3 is TGTGCCAGCAGCTCTCGGACTAGCGGGACCTTCACAGATACGCAGTATTTT.